This T cell receptor beta chain is from a study of T-cell reconstitution after alpha-beta-depleted transplantation in children. Preparation of the TCRbeta library involved a method that used unique molecular identifiers. Each CDR3 protein is one row after TCRdb ran MiXCR on the PCR reads. The table includes 400,000 to 500,000 distinct CDR3 sequences, about a tenth detected once. Trimming took 4 bases from V and 2 from J, leaving 12 bases between them. This CDR3 region has 14 residues. Germline CDR1 is DFQATT and CDR2 is SNEGSKA (reference sequence). This chain uses TRBV20-1 with TRBJ1-3; D uncertain. The source material was PBMCs from the stem cell graft donor, sampled from the stem cell graft. This clonotype was sampled from a human donor who donated a stem cell graft to a child with acute myeloid leukemia. Here the CDR3 reads CSAITPDTGNTIYF. Written as DNA, the CDR3 is TGCAGTGCTATAACCCCCGACACTGGAAACACCATATATTTT.